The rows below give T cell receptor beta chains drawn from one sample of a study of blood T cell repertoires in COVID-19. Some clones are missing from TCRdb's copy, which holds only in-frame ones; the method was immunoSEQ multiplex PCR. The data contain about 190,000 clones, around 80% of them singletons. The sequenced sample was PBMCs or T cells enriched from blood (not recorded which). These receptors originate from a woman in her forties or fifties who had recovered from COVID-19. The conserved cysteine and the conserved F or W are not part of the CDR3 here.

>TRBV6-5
ASSPRQSRNYGYT
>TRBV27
ASSPRTGALYNEQF
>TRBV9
ASSVRLAGATQY
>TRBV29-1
SVVGADNQPQH
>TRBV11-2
ASSSLQGAHGYT
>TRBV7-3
ASSLQPGTYNEQF
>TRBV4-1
ASSQEYQTGELF
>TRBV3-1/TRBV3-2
ASTSGASGSLVQF
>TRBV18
ASSVGGAGDTQY
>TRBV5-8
ASSSQAPLH
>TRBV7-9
ASSFIGVGETQY
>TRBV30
AWSEQGNTEAF
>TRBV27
ASSFPPRGREIQPQH
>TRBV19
ASSKQGAQF
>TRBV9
ASSPGGGELF
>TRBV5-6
ASRLGVTGKEDTEAF
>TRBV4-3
ASSQGVVPKTGFGNTIY
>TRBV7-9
ASSTDRGGEKLF
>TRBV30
AEGRQGKNSPLH
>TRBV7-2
ASSLGGVTYEQY
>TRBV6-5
ASKTGGGADGYT
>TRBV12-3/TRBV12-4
ASSSTSGSLY
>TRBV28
ASSFQGRNTQY
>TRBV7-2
ASNLIRDRDGYT
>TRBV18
ASSLLGSGDEKLF
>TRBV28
ASLTGPRGGNTIY
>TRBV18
ASSSTGVSTEAF
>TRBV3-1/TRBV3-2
ASSAILAGGASPLH
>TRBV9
ASSVVGGETQY
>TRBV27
ASSPGQGIGSPLH
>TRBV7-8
ASSLGGSGAYNEQF
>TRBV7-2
ASSLTGTMH
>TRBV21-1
ASSSSLGGEKLF
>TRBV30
ACSGQETYNEQF
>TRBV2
ASSEALEGIGTEAF
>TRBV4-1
ASSQDRTTLREQY
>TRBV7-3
ASSSLTDSPLH
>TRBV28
AGQRTLNSNQPQH
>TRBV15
ATSRGGGLKLGEAF
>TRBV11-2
ASSLGIGALSYNEQF